The 14 T cell receptor beta chains below all came from one sample that was sequenced in a study of T cell changes during pregnancy in multiple sclerosis. Repertoires were generated with immunoSEQ multiplex PCR, while TCRdb's copy carries only in-frame clones and drops some. Found here are roughly 93,000 clones, approximately 90% of them singletons; the top ten hold roughly 2%. Here the sequenced sample was peripheral blood, taken in the first trimester of pregnancy. These receptors came from a female donor in good health, enrolled as a control in a pregnancy study.

The rearrangement links TRBV11-1 to TRBJ2-7, with a tentative D call TRBD1 (5 bases). V shed 5 bases and J shed 2 bases, with 7 bases lying between them. Germline lookup yields CDR1 SGHAT and CDR2 FQDESV (reference sequence). CDR3 length: 12 amino acids. The CDR3 protein is CASSATAYEQYF. CDR3 nucleotide sequence: TGTGCCAGCAGCGCGACAGCCTACGAGCAGTACTTC.

The chain combines TRBV7-2 with TRBJ2-7; TRBD2 is a possible D gene (5 bases). This CDR3 is built from 12 residues. The V gene lost 5 bases and the J gene lost 4 bases, with 9 bases spanning the gap. The germline gives CDR1 SGHTA, CDR2 FQGNSA. The CDR3 bases are TGTGCCAGCAGCACGGGGTCGTACGAGCAGTACTTC. Protein sequence: CASSTGSYEQYF.

V and J are TRBV7-8 and TRBJ1-2; 11 bases align to TRBD1. Germline lookup yields CDR1 SGHVS and CDR2 FQNEAQ. The V gene end was trimmed by 6 bases and the J gene end by 1 base; junction bases not matched to a gene: 4. This CDR3 comprises 15 residues. As DNA, the CDR3 is TGTGCCAGCAGTTTGGGGACAGGGGGTAACTATGGCTACACCTTC. It is translated as CASSLGTGGNYGYTF.

The genes are TRBV25-1 and TRBJ1-5, with D perhaps matching TRBD1 (5 bases). The CDR3 runs 14 residues. V was clipped by 1 base and J by 3 bases, with 7 bases between them. Germline V CDR1 and CDR2: MGHDK, SYGVNS. CDR3 region: CASSEWGPNQPQHF. The CDR3 DNA sequence: TGTGCCAGCAGTGAATGGGGCCCCAATCAGCCCCAGCATTTT.

The J gene is TRBJ1-1, the V gene TRBV19; D uncertain. Trimming stripped 3 bases from V and 1 base from J, with 9 bases between. The germline CDR1 and CDR2 sequences are LNHDA and SQIVND (reference sequence). CDR3 size: 14 residues. The DNA of the CDR3 is TGTGCCAGTAGTATGGGCCCATCGAACACTGAAGCTTTCTTT. It codes for CASSMGPSNTEAFF.

The gene calls are TRBV5-4 and TRBJ1-4; possible D gene TRBD1, 6 bases. This CDR3 contains 17 residues. Trimming left V 0 bases short and J 8 bases short, with 20 bases between. The germline CDR1 and CDR2 sequences are SGHNT and YYREEE (reference sequence). The CDR3 coding sequence is TGTGCCAGCAGCTTGGGAGGCGCAGGGGCCCCCTGGGAAAAACTGTTTTTT. This translates into CASSLGGAGAPWEKLFF.

The V call is TRBV7-3, the J call TRBJ2-7; D might be TRBD1 (6 bases). V was clipped by 5 bases and J by 2 bases, with 13 bases between them. The CDR3 spans 14 residues. The V gene's germline CDR1 is SGHTA and CDR2 FQGTGA. The CDR3 is CASSPWTEPYEQYF. CDR3 DNA sequence: TGTGCCAGCAGCCCGTGGACAGAACCCTACGAGCAGTACTTC.

CDR3 residues: CASSPRDRDYEQYF. As DNA, the CDR3 is TGTGCCAGCAGCCCTCGGGACAGAGACTACGAGCAGTACTTC. This rearrangement joins TRBV5-5 to TRBJ2-7, with 7 positions matching TRBD1. This CDR3 spans 14 amino acids. Per germline, CDR1 SGHKS and CDR2 YYEKEE (reference sequence). Trimming removed 4 bases from V and 3 bases from J; junction bases left unmatched: 7.

The V and J genes are TRBV28 and TRBJ1-3, with D unclear. This CDR3 has 15 amino acids. V gave up 5 bases and J gave up 2 bases, with 13 bases separating them. Germline CDR1 is MDHEN and CDR2 is SYDVKM. The CDR3 DNA reads TGTGCCAGCAGTACCCCGAGGAGCCCTGGAAACACCATATATTTT. Protein sequence: CASSTPRSPGNTIYF.

The rearrangement links TRBV27 to TRBJ2-2; 12 nucleotides align to TRBD2. CDR3 length equals 18 residues. V shed 4 bases and J 3 bases; nucleotides not matched to a gene: 9. The germline V gene has CDR1 MNHEY and CDR2 SMNVEV (reference sequence). For the CDR3, the DNA is TGTGCCAGCAGTTCAGCCACTAGCGGGGGGTGGGACACCGGGGAGCTGTTTTTT. Translating gives CASSSATSGGWDTGELFF.

The V call is TRBV7-9, the J call TRBJ1-2; 9 bases are a match to TRBD1. This CDR3 is 16 amino acids long. CDR1 is SEHNR and CDR2 is FQNEAQ in the germline V gene (reference sequence). J lost 6 bases, V lost 0 bases, and 8 bases had no gene match. In nucleotides, the CDR3 is TGTGCCAGCAGCTTAGCTGCCGGGACAGGGAGAAATGGCTACACCTTC. Translating it yields CASSLAAGTGRNGYTF.

The chain recombines TRBV15 with TRBJ2-7; the match to TRBD2 covers 7 bases. This CDR3 is 13 amino acids long. The V gene's germline CDR1 is LNHNV and CDR2 YYDKDF (reference sequence). Losses at the gene ends were 2 bases for V and 2 bases for J; bases not matched to a gene: 0. This CDR3 is CATSRRGAYEQYF. The DNA of the CDR3 is TGTGCCACCAGCAGACGGGGGGCCTACGAGCAGTACTTC.

The chain links TRBV18 to TRBJ1-1, with D unresolved. This CDR3 has 16 residues. Trimming took off 4 bases at V and 0 bases at J, with 15 bases between the two ends. The germline V gene has CDR1 KGHSH and CDR2 LQKENI. The CDR3 nucleotides read TGTGCCAGCTCACTGATGTCCGTGGGCATGAACACTGAAGCTTTCTTT. It specifies CASSLMSVGMNTEAFF.

The chain couples TRBV30 to TRBJ1-1, with D perhaps matching TRBD1 (5 bases). Trimming pared 2 bases from V and 4 bases from J, leaving 11 bases between. Germline V gene lookup returns CDR1 GTSNPN and CDR2 SVGIG (reference sequence). The CDR3 has 13 amino acids. In DNA form, the CDR3 reads TGTGCCTGGAGTCACGGGGGGGGCACTGAAGCTTTCTTT. Its protein is CAWSHGGGTEAFF.